The 4 T cell receptor beta chains in this list originate from one sample, sequenced in a study of CD8 T cells in Susac syndrome. Reverse transcription of roughly 0.5 to 1 ug RNA was carried out with random hexamers. TCRdb processed the immunoSEQ multiplex PCR reads anew with MiXCR; each CDR3 protein has one entry. This table has more than 150,000 distinct CDR3 sequences, over 90% appearing once. The source material was CD8+ T cells from PBMCs. The receptors stem from a human donor with Susac syndrome.

This clonotype was observed once. The chain employs TRBV7-2 and TRBJ2-2; D is unclear. Per the germline V gene, CDR1 is SGHTA and CDR2 is FQGNSA. The V gene lost 3 bases and the J gene lost 5 bases, with 10 bases spanning the gap. The CDR3 has 14 amino acids. The DNA for the CDR3 is TGTGCCAGCAGCTTTGAGTTAGGGACCGGGGAGCTGTTTTTT. Its translation: CASSFELGTGELFF.

V is TRBV13 and J is TRBJ1-2; TRBD1 matches 7 bases. CDR3 size: 12 residues. After removal of 2 bases from V and 8 bases from J, the junction contained 2 bases not matched to a gene. Germline CDR1 and CDR2: PRHDT and FYEKMQ (reference sequence). The CDR3, as DNA: TGTGCCAGCAGCTTAAACAGGGGCGGCTACACCTTC. This codes for CASSLNRGGYTF.

J is TRBJ1-2 and V is TRBV25-1; the D gene is possibly TRBD1 (5 bases). V lost 3 bases, J lost 4 bases, and 12 bases lay in between. Per germline, CDR1 MGHDK and CDR2 SYGVNS. The CDR3 contains 14 residues. The CDR3 DNA reads as TGTGCCAGCAGTGAGCCAGGGATGGGCTATGGCTACACCTTC. Residues: CASSEPGMGYGYTF.

This clonotype has only one observation. This rearrangement joins TRBV9 to TRBJ2-1; D gene unclear. The CDR3 loop spans 14 amino acids. From germline, CDR1 is SGDLS and CDR2 YYNGEE. V lost 4 bases and J lost 4, with 12 bases in between. CDR3 in DNA: TGTGCCAGCAGCCCCCGGACCTCGTACAATGAGCAGTTCTTC. The encoded protein is CASSPRTSYNEQFF.